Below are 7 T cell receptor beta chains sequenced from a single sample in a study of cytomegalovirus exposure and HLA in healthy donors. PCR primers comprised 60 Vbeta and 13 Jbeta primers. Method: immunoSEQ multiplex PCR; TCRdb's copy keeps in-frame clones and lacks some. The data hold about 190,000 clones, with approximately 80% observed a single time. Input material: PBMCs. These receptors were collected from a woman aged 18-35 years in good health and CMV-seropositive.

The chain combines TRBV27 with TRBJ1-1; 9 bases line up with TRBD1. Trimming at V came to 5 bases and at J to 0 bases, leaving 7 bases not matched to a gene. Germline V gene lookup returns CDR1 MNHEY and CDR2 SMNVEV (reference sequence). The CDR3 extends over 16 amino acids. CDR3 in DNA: TGTGCCAGCAGTCCCTACCACAGGGGGCTGAACACTGAAGCTTTCTTT. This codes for CASSPYHRGLNTEAFF.

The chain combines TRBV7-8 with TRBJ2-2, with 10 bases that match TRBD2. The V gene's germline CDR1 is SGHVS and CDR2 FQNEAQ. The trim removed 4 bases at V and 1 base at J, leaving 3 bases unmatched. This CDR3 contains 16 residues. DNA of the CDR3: TGTGCCAGCAGCTCCTGGACTAGCGGGAACACCGGGGAGCTGTTTTTT. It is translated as CASSSWTSGNTGELFF.

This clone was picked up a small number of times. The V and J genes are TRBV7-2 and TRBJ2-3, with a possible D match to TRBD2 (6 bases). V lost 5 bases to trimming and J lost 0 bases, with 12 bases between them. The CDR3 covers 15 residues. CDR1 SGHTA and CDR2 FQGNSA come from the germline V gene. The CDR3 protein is CASSRDSGSTDTQYF. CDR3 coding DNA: TGTGCCAGCAGCCGGGATAGCGGTAGCACAGATACGCAGTATTTT.

The CDR3 spells CASSLPRGDRDTGELFF. The CDR3 bases are TGTGCCAGCAGCTTGCCGCGGGGGGACAGGGACACCGGGGAGCTGTTTTTT. The rearrangement uses TRBV5-4 and TRBJ2-2; D may be TRBD1 (9 bases). From germline, CDR1 is SGHNT and CDR2 YYREEE (reference sequence). Trimming left V 1 base short and J 3 bases short, with 16 bases between. The CDR3 has 17 residues.

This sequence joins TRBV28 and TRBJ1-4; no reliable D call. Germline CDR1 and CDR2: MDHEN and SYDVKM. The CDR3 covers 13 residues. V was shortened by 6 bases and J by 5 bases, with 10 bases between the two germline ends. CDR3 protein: CASRSGGNEKLFF. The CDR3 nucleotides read TGTGCCAGCAGGAGCGGAGGAAATGAAAAACTGTTTTTT.

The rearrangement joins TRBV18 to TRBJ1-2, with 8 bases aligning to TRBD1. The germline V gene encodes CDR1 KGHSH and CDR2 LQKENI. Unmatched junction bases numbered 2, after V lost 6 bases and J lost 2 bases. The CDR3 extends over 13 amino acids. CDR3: CASSQGANYGYTF. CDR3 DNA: TGTGCCAGCTCGCAGGGGGCGAACTATGGCTACACCTTC.

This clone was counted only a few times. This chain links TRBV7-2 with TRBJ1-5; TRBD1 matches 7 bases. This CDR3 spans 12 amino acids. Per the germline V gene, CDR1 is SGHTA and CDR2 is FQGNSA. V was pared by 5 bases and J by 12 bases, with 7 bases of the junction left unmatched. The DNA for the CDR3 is TGTGCCAGCAGCCAGGACAGGTACCACCAGCATTTT. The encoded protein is CASSQDRYHQHF.